One TCR beta chain is described in this entry. The target of this receptor is not known. Qualities for individual bases were not recorded, and no much larger clone is one base off. Thawed PBMCs were FACS-sorted into unstimulated Tregs (CD4+CD25+CD127-), CD4+ non-Tregs (CD4+CD25-), CD4 cells and CD8 cells. Healthy control blood was obtained either as purchased buffy coats or from healthy volunteers. Healthy control blood was processed by Ficoll density gradient to PBMCs and cryopreserved; patient PBMCs were collected before and after transplant. This sample is drawn from a study of Tregs in tolerant kidney transplant recipients (dated by TCRdb to about 2019). For the study in its entirety: The study applied TCRbeta sequencing to find donor-specific regulatory T cells before combined kidney and bone marrow transplantation and then followed those same cells after transplant. TCRbeta repertoire sequencing was used in a few healthy controls to compare several ways of expanding Tregs specific for an allogeneic donor.

What the research found in general, with its limitations: Expanding Tregs with activated donor B cells appeared to identify the most biologically relevant and donor-specific TCRbeta repertoire. Because the study included only a small number of patients, the results must be confirmed in larger populations and under other immunosuppression protocols. Biological reproducibility was not directly assessed, although technical replication error appeared to be minimal.

For TCRbeta CDR3 sequencing, genomic DNA was extracted from sorted cells using the QIAGEN DNeasy Blood and Tissue Kit. Through immunoSEQ, high-throughput TCRbeta CDR3 sequencing was done commercially, including PCR amplification with internal controls and bias correction. Per the original workflow: Unique productive TCRbeta sequences were defined by CDR3 nucleotide sequence when primers matched and otherwise by CDR3 amino acid sequence together with Vbeta and Jbeta genes. Sorting error was corrected by removing sequences shared between sorted populations at a frequency ratio of 2:1 or less, and the remaining shared sequences were assigned to the higher population. Donor-reactive sequences were defined as at least 5-fold expanded in CFSE-low cells versus unstimulated cells, with frequency of at least 0.01% in CFSE-low cells. Repertoire divergence was quantified by Jensen-Shannon divergence calculated from the top 100 TCRbeta sequences ranked by frequency. For any sample with multiple sequencing runs, sorting error was corrected in each run separately before the runs were pooled. TCRdb provides this immuneACCESS table in a form limited to in-frame rearrangements. Some clones are lacking; in checked studies, under half of them reflect an unresolved V gene, and why the rest are absent is not known. V, J and clone size reflect that table, while D and trimming were determined from the DNA. The sample table lists approximately 260,000 clones, 84% of them with a count of one. Together, the top ten hold over 0.5% of the sample.

V trim: 4 bases; J trim: 1 base; unmatched bases: 2. The germline V gene yields SGHRS for CDR1 and YFSETQ for CDR2. The CDR3 starts with the cysteine, ends with the phenylalanine, and has 14 residues. Only the CDR3 part of the read is kept: 42 bases, read in frame from the first base. The chain couples TRBV5-1 to TRBJ2-3, with 8 bases matching TRBD1. Sequenced input: CD4+ T cells from blood. The receptor's source is a human donor in good health. The CDR3 has the sequence CASSTQGGTDTQYF. The DNA sequence is given as TGCGCCAGCAGCACACAGGGGGGCACAGATACGCAGTATTTT. The full variable domain, with segments outside the CDR3 supplied by the reference TRBV5-1 and TRBJ2-3 proteins, appears as KAGVTQTPRYLIKTRGQQVTLSCSPISGHRSVSWYQQTPGQGLQFLFEYFSETQRNKGNFPGRFSGRQFSNSRSEMNVSTLELGDSALYLCASSTQGGTDTQYFGPGTRLTVL.